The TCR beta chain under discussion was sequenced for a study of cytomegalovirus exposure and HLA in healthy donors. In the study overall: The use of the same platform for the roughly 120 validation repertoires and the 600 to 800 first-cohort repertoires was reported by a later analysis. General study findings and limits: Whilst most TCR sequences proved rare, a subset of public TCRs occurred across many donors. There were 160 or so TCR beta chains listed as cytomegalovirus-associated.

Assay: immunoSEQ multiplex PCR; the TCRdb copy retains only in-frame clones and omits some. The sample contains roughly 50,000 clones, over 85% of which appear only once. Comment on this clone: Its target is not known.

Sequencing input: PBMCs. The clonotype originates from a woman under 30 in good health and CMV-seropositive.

CDR3: CASSYDRGLGAFF. The CDR3 nucleotides read TGTGCCAGCAGTTACGACAGGGGGCTTGGGGCTTTCTTT. The chain couples TRBV5-8 to TRBJ1-1, with TRBD1 identical over 10 bases. This CDR3 spans 13 amino acids. Trimming at V came to 5 bases and at J to 11 bases, leaving 9 bases not matched to a gene. Germline V gives CDR1 SGHTS, CDR2 YDEGEE. The variable domain in full, completed from reference TRBV5-8 and TRBJ1-1, reads EAGVTQSPTHLIKTRGQQATLRCSPISGHTSVYWYQQALGLGLQFLLWYDEGEERNRGNFPPRFSGRQFPNYSSELNVNALELEDSALYLCASSYDRGLGAFFGQGTRLTVV.